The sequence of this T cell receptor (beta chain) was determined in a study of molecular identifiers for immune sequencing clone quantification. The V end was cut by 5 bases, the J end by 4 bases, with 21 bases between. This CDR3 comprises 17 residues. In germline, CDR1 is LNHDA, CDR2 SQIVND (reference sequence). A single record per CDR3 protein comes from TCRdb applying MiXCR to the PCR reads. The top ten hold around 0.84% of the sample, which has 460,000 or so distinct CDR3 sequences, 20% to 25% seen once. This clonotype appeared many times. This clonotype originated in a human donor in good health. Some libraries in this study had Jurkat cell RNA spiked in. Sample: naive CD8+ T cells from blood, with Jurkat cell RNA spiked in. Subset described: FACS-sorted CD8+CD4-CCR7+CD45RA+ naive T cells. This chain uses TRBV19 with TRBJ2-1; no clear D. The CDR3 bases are TGTGCCAGTAGTGTGCTCCTCGGAGCCCTAAGGTACAATGAGCAGTTCTTC. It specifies CASSVLLGALRYNEQFF.